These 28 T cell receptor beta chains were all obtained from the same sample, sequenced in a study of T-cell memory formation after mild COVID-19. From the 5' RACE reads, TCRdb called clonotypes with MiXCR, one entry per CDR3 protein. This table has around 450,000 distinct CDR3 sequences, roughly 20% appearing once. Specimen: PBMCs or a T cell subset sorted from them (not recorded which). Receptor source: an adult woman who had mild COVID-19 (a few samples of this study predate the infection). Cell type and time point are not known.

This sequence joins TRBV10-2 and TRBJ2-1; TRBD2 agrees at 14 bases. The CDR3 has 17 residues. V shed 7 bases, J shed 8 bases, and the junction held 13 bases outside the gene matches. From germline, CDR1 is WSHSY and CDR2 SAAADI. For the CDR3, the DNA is TGCGCCAGCAAAGGACTAGCGGGAGGTCGACTTGGGGATGAGCAGTTCTTC. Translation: CASKGLAGGRLGDEQFF.

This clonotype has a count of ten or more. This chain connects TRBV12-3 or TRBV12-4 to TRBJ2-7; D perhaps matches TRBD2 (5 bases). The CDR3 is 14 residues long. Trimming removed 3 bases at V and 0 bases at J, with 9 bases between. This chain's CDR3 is CASSFRTPSYEQYF. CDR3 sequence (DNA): TGTGCCAGCAGTTTTCGGACTCCCTCCTACGAGCAGTACTTC.

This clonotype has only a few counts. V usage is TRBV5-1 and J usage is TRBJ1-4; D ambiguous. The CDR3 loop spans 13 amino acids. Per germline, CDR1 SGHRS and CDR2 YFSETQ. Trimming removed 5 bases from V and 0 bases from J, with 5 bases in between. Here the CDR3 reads CASRAATNEKLFF. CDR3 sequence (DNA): TGCGCCAGCAGGGCAGCAACTAATGAAAAACTGTTTTTT.

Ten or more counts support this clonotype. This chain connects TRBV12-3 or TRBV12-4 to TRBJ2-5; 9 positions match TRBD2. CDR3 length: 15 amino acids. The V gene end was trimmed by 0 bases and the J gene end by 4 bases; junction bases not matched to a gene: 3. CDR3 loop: CASSLAQAGGETQYF. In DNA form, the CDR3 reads TGTGCCAGCAGTTTAGCGCAAGCGGGGGGAGAGACCCAGTACTTC.

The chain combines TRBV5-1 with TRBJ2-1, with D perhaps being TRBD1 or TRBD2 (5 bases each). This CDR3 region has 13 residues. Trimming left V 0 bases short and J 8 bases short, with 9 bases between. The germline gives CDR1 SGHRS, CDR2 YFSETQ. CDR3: CASSLGDVDEQFF. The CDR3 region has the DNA TGCGCCAGCAGCTTGGGGGACGTAGATGAGCAGTTCTTC. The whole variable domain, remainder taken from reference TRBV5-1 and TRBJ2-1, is KAGVTQTPRYLIKTRGQQVTLSCSPISGHRSVSWYQQTPGQGLQFLFEYFSETQRNKGNFPGRFSGRQFSNSRSEMNVSTLELGDSALYLCASSLGDVDEQFFGPGTRLTVL.

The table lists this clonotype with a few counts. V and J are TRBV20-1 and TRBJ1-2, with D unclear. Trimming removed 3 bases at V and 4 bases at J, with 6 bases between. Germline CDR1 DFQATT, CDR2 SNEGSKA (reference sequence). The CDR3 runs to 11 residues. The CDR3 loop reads CSARGIYGYTF. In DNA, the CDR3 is TGCAGTGCTAGGGGGATCTATGGCTACACCTTC.

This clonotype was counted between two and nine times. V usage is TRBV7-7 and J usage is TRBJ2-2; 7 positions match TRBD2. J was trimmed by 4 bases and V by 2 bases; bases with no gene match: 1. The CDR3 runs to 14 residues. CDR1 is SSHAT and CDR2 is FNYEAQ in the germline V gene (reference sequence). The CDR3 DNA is TGTGCCAGCAGCTTATGGGGGGGCACCGGGGAGCTGTTTTTT. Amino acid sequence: CASSLWGGTGELFF. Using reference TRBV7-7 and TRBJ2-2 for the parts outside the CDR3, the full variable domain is GAGVSQSPRYKVTKRGQDVTLRCDPISSHATLYWYQQALGQGPEFLTYFNYEAQPDKSGLPSDRFSAERPEGSISTLTIQRTEQRDSAMYRCASSLWGGTGELFFGEGSRLTVL.

This chain's CDR3 is CASSFVSGGEQFF. The CDR3 DNA sequence: TGTGCCAGCAGCTTTGTGAGCGGGGGGGAGCAGTTCTTC. The chain links TRBV7-9 to TRBJ2-1, with 9 bases fitting TRBD2. The ends lost 3 bases at V and 10 bases at J; junction bases unmatched: 4. This CDR3 region has 13 residues. CDR1 SEHNR and CDR2 FQNEAQ come from the germline V gene (reference sequence). The full variable domain, with the rest looked up from reference TRBV7-9 and TRBJ2-1, is DTGVSQNPRHKITKRGQNVTFRCDPISEHNRLYWYRQTLGQGPEFLTYFQNEAQLEKSRLLSDRFSAERPKGSFSTLEIQRTEQGDSAMYLCASSFVSGGEQFFGPGTRLTVL.

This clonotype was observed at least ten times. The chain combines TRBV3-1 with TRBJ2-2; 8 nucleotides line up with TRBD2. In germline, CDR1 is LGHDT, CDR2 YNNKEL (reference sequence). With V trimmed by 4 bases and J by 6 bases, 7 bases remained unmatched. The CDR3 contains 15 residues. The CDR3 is CASSPTSALAGELFF. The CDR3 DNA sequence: TGTGCCAGCAGCCCGACTAGCGCCCTTGCCGGGGAGCTGTTTTTT.

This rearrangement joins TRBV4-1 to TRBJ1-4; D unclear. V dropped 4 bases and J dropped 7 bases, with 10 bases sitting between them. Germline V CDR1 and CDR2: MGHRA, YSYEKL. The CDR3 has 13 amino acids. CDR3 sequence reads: CASSLRVVEKLFF. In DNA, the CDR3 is TGCGCCAGCAGCCTTCGTGTTGTTGAAAAACTGTTTTTT.

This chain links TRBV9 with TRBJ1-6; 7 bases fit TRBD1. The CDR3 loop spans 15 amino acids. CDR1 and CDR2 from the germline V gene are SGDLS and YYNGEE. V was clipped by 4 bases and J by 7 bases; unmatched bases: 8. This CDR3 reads CASSPAGTENSPLHF. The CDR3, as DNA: TGTGCCAGCAGCCCCGCCGGGACAGAGAATTCACCCCTCCACTTT.

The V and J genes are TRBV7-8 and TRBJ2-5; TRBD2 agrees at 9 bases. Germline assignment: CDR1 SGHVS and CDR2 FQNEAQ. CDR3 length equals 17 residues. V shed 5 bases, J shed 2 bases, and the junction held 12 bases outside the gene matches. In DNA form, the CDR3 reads TGTGCCAGCAGCCTACCCTTTGGACTAGCGCTACAAGAGACCCAGTACTTC. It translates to CASSLPFGLALQETQYF.

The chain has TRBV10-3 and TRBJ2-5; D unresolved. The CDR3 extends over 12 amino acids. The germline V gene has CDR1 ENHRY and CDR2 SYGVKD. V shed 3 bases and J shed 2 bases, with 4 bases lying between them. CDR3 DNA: TGTGCCATCAGTGAAGAGCAAGAGACCCAGTACTTC. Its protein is CAISEEQETQYF.

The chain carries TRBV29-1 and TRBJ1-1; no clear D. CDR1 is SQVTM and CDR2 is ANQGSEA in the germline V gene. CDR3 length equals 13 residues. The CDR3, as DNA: TGCAGTGGCGGGGTGGGTGGATACACTGAAGCTTTCTTT. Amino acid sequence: CSGGVGGYTEAFF.

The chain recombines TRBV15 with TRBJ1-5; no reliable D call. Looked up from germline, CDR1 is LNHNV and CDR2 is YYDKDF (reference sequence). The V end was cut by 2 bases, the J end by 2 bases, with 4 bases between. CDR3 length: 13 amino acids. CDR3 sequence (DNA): TGTGCCACCAGCAGATTGCGCAATCAGCCCCAGCATTTT. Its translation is CATSRLRNQPQHF.

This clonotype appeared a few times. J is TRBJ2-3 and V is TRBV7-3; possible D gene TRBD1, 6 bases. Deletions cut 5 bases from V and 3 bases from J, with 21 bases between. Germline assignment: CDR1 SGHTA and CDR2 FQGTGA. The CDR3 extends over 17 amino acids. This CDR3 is CASSPKGTGKGTDTQYF. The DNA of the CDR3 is TGTGCCAGCAGCCCAAAAGGTACAGGGAAAGGAACAGATACGCAGTATTTT. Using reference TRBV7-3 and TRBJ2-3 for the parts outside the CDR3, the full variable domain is GAGVSQTPSNKVTEKGKYVELRCDPISGHTALYWYRQSLGQGPEFLIYFQGTGAADDSGLPNDRFFAVRPEGSVSTLKIQRTERGDSAVYLCASSPKGTGKGTDTQYFGPGTRLTVL.

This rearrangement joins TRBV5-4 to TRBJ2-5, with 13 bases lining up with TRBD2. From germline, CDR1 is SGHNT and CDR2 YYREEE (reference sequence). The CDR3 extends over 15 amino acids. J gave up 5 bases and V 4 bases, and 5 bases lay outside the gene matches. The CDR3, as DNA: TGTGCCAGCAGCCGGACTAGCGGGGGAGGGGAGACCCAGTACTTC. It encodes CASSRTSGGGETQYF.

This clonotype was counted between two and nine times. In DNA form, the CDR3 reads TGTGCCAGCAGCCCGCCGGGACAGGGAAGGTTCTTC. Translating gives CASSPPGQGRFF. The J gene is TRBJ2-1, the V gene TRBV6-2 or TRBV6-3; TRBD1 aligns across 9 bases. Germline CDR1 reads MNHEY; CDR2 reads SVGEGT. V trimming: 6 bases; J trimming: 15 bases; junction bases outside the gene matches: 9. CDR3 size: 12 residues.

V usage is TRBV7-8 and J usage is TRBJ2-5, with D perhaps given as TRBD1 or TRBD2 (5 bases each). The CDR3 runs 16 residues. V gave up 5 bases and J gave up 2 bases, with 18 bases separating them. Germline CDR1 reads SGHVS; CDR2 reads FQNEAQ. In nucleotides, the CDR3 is TGTGCCAGCAGCCTTAACTCGAGGGGAACTCAAGAGACCCAGTACTTC. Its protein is CASSLNSRGTQETQYF.

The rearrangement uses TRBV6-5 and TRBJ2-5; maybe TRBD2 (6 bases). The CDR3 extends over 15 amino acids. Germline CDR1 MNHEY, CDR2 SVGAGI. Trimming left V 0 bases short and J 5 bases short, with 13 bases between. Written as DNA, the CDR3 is TGTGCCAGCAGTTACTCGGGACTGCTGGGGGAGACCCAGTACTTC. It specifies CASSYSGLLGETQYF.

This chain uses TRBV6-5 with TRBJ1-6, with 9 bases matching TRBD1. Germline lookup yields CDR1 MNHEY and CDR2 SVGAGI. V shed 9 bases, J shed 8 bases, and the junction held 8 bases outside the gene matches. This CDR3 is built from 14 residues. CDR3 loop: CARDRGRGHSPLHF. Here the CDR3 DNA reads TGTGCCAGGGACAGGGGACGAGGACATTCACCCCTCCACTTT.

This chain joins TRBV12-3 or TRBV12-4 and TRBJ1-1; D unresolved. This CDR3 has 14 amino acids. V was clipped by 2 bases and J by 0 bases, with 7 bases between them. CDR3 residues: CASSLFSVNTEAFF. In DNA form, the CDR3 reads TGTGCCAGCAGTTTATTTTCGGTGAACACTGAAGCTTTCTTT.

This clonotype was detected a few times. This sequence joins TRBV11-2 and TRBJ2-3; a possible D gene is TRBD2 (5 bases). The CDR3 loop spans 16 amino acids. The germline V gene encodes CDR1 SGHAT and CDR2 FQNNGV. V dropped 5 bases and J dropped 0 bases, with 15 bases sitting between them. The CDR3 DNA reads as TGTGCCAGCAGCGCCCAGCGGTCATCTAGCACAGATACGCAGTATTTT. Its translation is CASSAQRSSSTDTQYF.

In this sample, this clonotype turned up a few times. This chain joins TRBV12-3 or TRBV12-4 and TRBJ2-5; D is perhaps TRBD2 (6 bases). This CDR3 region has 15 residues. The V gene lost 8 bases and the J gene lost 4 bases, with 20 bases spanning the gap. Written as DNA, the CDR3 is TGTGCCAGCGCTTCGGCAGCGGGTGAACGAGAGACCCAGTACTTC. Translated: CASASAAGERETQYF.

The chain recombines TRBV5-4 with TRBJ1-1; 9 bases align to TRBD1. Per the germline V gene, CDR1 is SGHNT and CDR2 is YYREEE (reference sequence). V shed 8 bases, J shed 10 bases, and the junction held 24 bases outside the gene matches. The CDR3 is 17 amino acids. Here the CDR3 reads CASQTGGSLSYPTRAFF. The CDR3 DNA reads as TGTGCCAGTCAAACAGGGGGCTCCCTCTCGTACCCCACAAGAGCTTTCTTT.

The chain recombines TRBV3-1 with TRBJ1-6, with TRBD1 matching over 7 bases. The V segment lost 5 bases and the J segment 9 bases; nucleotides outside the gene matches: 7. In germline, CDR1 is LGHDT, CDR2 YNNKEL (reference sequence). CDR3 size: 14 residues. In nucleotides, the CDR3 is TGTGCCAGCAGCGGACAGGTCTTTCGTTCACCCCTCCACTTT. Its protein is CASSGQVFRSPLHF.

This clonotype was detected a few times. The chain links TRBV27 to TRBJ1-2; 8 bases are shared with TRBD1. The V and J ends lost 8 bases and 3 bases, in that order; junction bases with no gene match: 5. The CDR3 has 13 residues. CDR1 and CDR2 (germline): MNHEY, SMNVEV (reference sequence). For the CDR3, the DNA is TGTGCCAGCGGAGGACAGGGCCACTATGGCTACACCTTC. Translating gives CASGGQGHYGYTF.

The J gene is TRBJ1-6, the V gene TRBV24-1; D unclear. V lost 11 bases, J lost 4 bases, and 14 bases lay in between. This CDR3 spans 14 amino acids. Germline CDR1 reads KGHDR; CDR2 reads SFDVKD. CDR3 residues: CAIQDAGYNSPLHF. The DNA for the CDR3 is TGTGCCATCCAGGATGCCGGTTATAATTCACCCCTCCACTTT.